One sample yielded the 24 T cell receptor beta chains listed below, sequenced in a study of naive and memory T cell subsets. Two oligonucleotides, mixed equimolar, formed the beta constant-region primer covering TRBC1 and TRBC2. TCRdb reanalysed the UMI-ligation and nested PCR reads using MiXCR and keeps one entry per CDR3 protein. The sample has 70,000 to 95,000 distinct CDR3 sequences; 7% are singletons. What was sequenced was central memory CD4+ T cells from blood. These receptor sequences come from a human donor in good health.

With respect to this clonotype: Sequence at one end of the junction differs from germline and may be a read error. The chain employs TRBV5-6 and TRBJ2-2; TRBD2 might be the D (5 bases). This CDR3 has 13 amino acids. Per the germline V gene, CDR1 is SGHDT and CDR2 is YYEEEE. The CDR3 nucleotides are TGTGCCAGCAGCTTGATCCACACCGGGGAGCTGTATTTT. This sequence encodes CASSLIHTGELYF.

This clonotype was observed a handful of times. V usage is TRBV5-4 and J usage is TRBJ1-1, with 7 bases lining up with TRBD1. The ends lost 3 bases at V and 8 bases at J; junction bases unmatched: 4. The CDR3 sequence is 12 residues long. Germline V gene data show CDR1 as SGHNT and CDR2 as YYREEE (reference sequence). The CDR3 is CASSSTTGEAFF. CDR3 DNA sequence: TGTGCCAGCAGCTCCACGACAGGGGAAGCTTTCTTT.

This clonotype was counted a few times. The genes are TRBV9 and TRBJ2-2, with 12 bases that match TRBD2. The germline gives CDR1 SGDLS, CDR2 YYNGEE. Trimming removed 5 bases from V and 5 bases from J; junction bases left unmatched: 4. The CDR3 has 15 amino acids. The CDR3 nucleotides read TGTGCCAGCAGGCCCGGACTAGCGGGGACCGGGGAGCTGTTTTTT. Amino acid sequence: CASRPGLAGTGELFF. Full variable domain (missing parts from reference TRBV9 and TRBJ2-2): DSGVTQTPKHLITATGQRVTLRCSPRSGDLSVYWYQQSLDQGLQFLIQYYNGEERAKGNILERFSAQQFPDLHSELNLSSLELGDSALYFCASRPGLAGTGELFFGEGSRLTVL.

This clonotype was found many times. The CDR3 nucleotides are TGCGCCAGCAGCCCCCGGACAGGGCCCGTCGAGTCCTATGGCTACACCTTC. Its translation: CASSPRTGPVESYGYTF. The chain carries TRBV4-3 and TRBJ1-2; TRBD1 matches at 8 bases. After removal of 4 bases from V and 4 bases from J, the junction contained 14 bases not matched to a gene. Germline V gives CDR1 LGHNA, CDR2 YSLEER. The CDR3 has 17 residues.

The chain joins TRBV12-3 or TRBV12-4 to TRBJ1-2; D possibly corresponds to TRBD1 (6 bases). The V and J ends lost 2 bases and 8 bases respectively, with 15 bases between them. CDR3 size: 14 residues. For the CDR3, the DNA is TGTGCCAGCAGTTTAATAGGGACACCGAGCGGCTACACCTTC. Translation: CASSLIGTPSGYTF.

As regards this clonotype: A much larger clone differs from this one at a single base, so this may be a read error. The chain couples TRBV6-1 to TRBJ2-3; a possible D gene is TRBD1 (6 bases). V was shortened by 10 bases and J by 2 bases, with 16 bases between the two germline ends. The CDR3 runs to 14 residues. CDR1 and CDR2 (germline): MNHNS, SASEGT. CDR3 DNA sequence: TGTGCCAACAACTTAGGGGGACCCACAGATACGCAGTATTTT. It specifies CANNLGGPTDTQYF.

This clonotype was seen a handful of times. The rearrangement uses TRBV6-2 or TRBV6-3 and TRBJ2-1; D is tentatively TRBD1 or TRBD2 (6 bases each). V was shortened by 7 bases and J by 7 bases, with 14 bases between the two germline ends. This CDR3 has 13 amino acids. CDR1 MNHEY and CDR2 SVGEGT come from the germline V gene. The CDR3 DNA is TGTGCCAGCATGGGGGGAACAGGGAATGAGCAGTTCTTC. This sequence encodes CASMGGTGNEQFF.

The chain recombines TRBV3-1 with TRBJ1-1; 9 bases are a match to TRBD1. V was pared by 5 bases and J by 11 bases, with 3 bases of the junction left unmatched. The CDR3 is made up of 11 amino acids. Germline CDR1 reads LGHDT; CDR2 reads YNNKEL (reference sequence). Here the CDR3 DNA reads TGTGCCAGCAGCTTACAGGGGGCTGCTTTCTTT. Translated: CASSLQGAAFF.

This clonotype has a count of ten or more. The chain uses TRBV6-2 or TRBV6-3 and TRBJ2-1, with D possibly matching TRBD1 (6 bases). V gave up 7 bases and J gave up 4 bases, with 11 bases separating them. Germline CDR1 and CDR2: MNHEY and SVGEGT. This CDR3 region has 13 residues. In DNA, the CDR3 is TGTGCCAGCACTAAGGACAGTTACAATGAGCAGTTCTTC. Translating it yields CASTKDSYNEQFF.

This rearrangement joins TRBV18 to TRBJ1-1; 9 positions match TRBD1. Germline-derived CDR1 and CDR2 are KGHSH and LQKENI. J was trimmed by 3 bases and V by 2 bases; bases with no gene match: 10. The CDR3 loop spans 17 amino acids. The CDR3 DNA reads TGTGCCAGCTCACCAAGAACGACAGGGGGAGCGGACACTGAAGCTTTCTTT. This encodes CASSPRTTGGADTEAFF.

In its sample, this clonotype was seen many times. The J gene is TRBJ2-4, the V gene TRBV7-9; D gene unclear. Germline V CDR1 and CDR2: SEHNR, FQNEAQ (reference sequence). Trimming removed 1 base from V and 1 base from J, with 2 bases in between. This CDR3 has 13 amino acids. The CDR3 DNA follows: TGTGCCAGCAGCTTAGGGGCCAAAAACATTCAGTACTTC. It codes for CASSLGAKNIQYF.

The chain recombines TRBV28 with TRBJ2-3; 9 nucleotides line up with TRBD2. V was clipped by 7 bases and J by 12 bases; unmatched bases: 8. Per germline, CDR1 MDHEN and CDR2 SYDVKM. The CDR3 is 12 amino acids. The CDR3 sequence: CASTSRGGAQYF. Here the CDR3 DNA reads TGTGCCAGCACCTCGCGGGGGGGGGCTCAGTATTTT.

This clonotype has at least ten counts. The V and J genes are TRBV29-1 and TRBJ1-2; D possibly corresponds to TRBD1 (6 bases). Trimming removed 4 bases at V and 6 bases at J, with 15 bases between. Germline-derived CDR1 and CDR2 are SQVTM and ANQGSEA. The CDR3 has 13 residues. The CDR3 DNA follows: TGCAGCGTTGCGGCAGGGACATACCATGGCTACACCTTC. It codes for CSVAAGTYHGYTF.

Only a few counts were recorded for this clonotype. This chain uses TRBV5-6 with TRBJ2-2; D remains ambiguous. The germline gives CDR1 SGHDT, CDR2 YYEEEE. The CDR3 is 13 amino acids. Trimming took off 0 bases at V and 5 bases at J, with 5 bases between the two ends. Written as DNA, the CDR3 is TGTGCCAGCAGCTTGGCGCCAACCGGGGAGCTGTTTTTT. Its translation is CASSLAPTGELFF. Looking up the rest from reference TRBV5-6 and TRBJ2-2 gives the full variable domain: DAGVTQSPTHLIKTRGQQVTLRCSPKSGHDTVSWYQQALGQGPQFIFQYYEEEERQRGNFPDRFSGHQFPNYSSELNVNALLLGDSALYLCASSLAPTGELFFGEGSRLTVL.

Only a few counts were recorded for this clonotype. This chain joins TRBV4-3 and TRBJ2-1; the D gene is possibly TRBD2 (6 bases). Germline V CDR1 and CDR2: LGHNA, YSLEER. The CDR3 covers 16 residues. V was clipped by 0 bases and J by 7 bases, with 16 bases between them. The CDR3, as DNA: TGCGCCAGCAGCCAAGATGAAGCGGGCAAGGGGAATGAGCAGTTCTTC. This translates into CASSQDEAGKGNEQFF.

This clonotype has a count of ten or more. The chain joins TRBV4-1 to TRBJ1-2, with TRBD1 matching over 9 bases. The germline gives CDR1 MGHRA, CDR2 YSYEKL. V was pared by 0 bases and J by 2 bases, with 4 bases of the junction left unmatched. This CDR3 contains 16 residues. CDR3 protein: CASSQDRTGANYGYTF. The CDR3 DNA is TGCGCCAGCAGCCAAGATAGGACAGGGGCCAACTATGGCTACACCTTC.

The chain joins TRBV28 to TRBJ1-1; D unresolved. This CDR3 region has 13 residues. Per germline, CDR1 MDHEN and CDR2 SYDVKM. V dropped 6 bases and J dropped 11 bases, with 19 bases sitting between them. CDR3 sequence (DNA): TGTGCCAGCAGCCGACTCGCCGCCCTTCGGGCTTTCTTT. Protein product: CASSRLAALRAFF.

The chain carries TRBV7-2 and TRBJ2-1; D possibly corresponds to TRBD2 (5 bases). Trimming took 2 bases from V and 0 from J, leaving 14 bases between them. This CDR3 is built from 17 residues. In germline, CDR1 is SGHTA, CDR2 FQGNSA. CDR3 amino acids: CASSLMGGRISYNEQFF. In nucleotides, the CDR3 is TGTGCCAGCAGCTTAATGGGCGGGCGCATCTCCTACAATGAGCAGTTCTTC.

This clonotype showed up many times. V gene TRBV2 combines with J gene TRBJ2-1, with 9 positions matching TRBD2. This CDR3 spans 16 amino acids. The junction had 7 bases not matched to a gene; V was cut back by 1 base and J by 6 bases. The V gene's germline CDR1 is SNHLY and CDR2 FYNNEI. DNA of the CDR3: TGTGCCAGCAGTGAAGTCTGGCGGGGGGGCTTCAATGAGCAGTTCTTC. It specifies CASSEVWRGGFNEQFF.

This chain joins TRBV5-1 and TRBJ2-3; 7 positions match TRBD1. J was trimmed by 2 bases and V by 0 bases; bases with no gene match: 3. CDR1 and CDR2 (germline): SGHRS, YFSETQ. This CDR3 comprises 15 residues. CDR3 nucleotide sequence: TGCGCCAGCAGCTTGGAGGGACAGAACACAGATACGCAGTATTTT. It yields the protein CASSLEGQNTDTQYF.

This clonotype was counted many times. The chain joins TRBV3-1 to TRBJ1-5; weak D call: TRBD1 (6 bases). The V and J ends lost 4 bases and 7 bases respectively, with 20 bases between them. The CDR3 contains 16 residues. Germline CDR1 reads LGHDT; CDR2 reads YNNKEL (reference sequence). CDR3 sequence reads: CASSPSQLGRGQPQHF. The CDR3 DNA is TGTGCCAGCAGCCCTTCCCAACTGGGGAGGGGGCAGCCCCAGCATTTT.

V usage is TRBV11-3 and J usage is TRBJ2-7; 14 positions match TRBD2. CDR3 size: 18 residues. Trimming removed 2 bases from V and 4 bases from J; junction bases left unmatched: 10. CDR1 SGHNT and CDR2 YENEEA come from the germline V gene. Written as DNA, the CDR3 is TGTGCCAGCAGCTTATCCCGGACTAGCGGGAGGCTAGCGTACGAGCAGTACTTC. Encoded protein: CASSLSRTSGRLAYEQYF.

The gene calls are TRBV7-9 and TRBJ2-5, with 9 bases identical to TRBD1. Germline CDR1 is SEHNR and CDR2 is FQNEAQ (reference sequence). V gave up 2 bases and J gave up 5 bases; unmatched junction bases: 9. The CDR3 is made up of 16 amino acids. CDR3 sequence (DNA): TGTGCCAGCAGCTTAAAGTCAACAGGGGGCGTTGAGACCCAGTACTTC. This sequence encodes CASSLKSTGGVETQYF.

The chain employs TRBV2 and TRBJ2-1; 8 positions match TRBD2. Germline CDR1 reads SNHLY; CDR2 reads FYNNEI. The trim removed 6 bases at V and 7 bases at J, leaving 8 bases unmatched. The CDR3 is 14 amino acids. Here the CDR3 DNA reads TGTGCCAGCAGCCGTCTCGTAGCGGGGAATGAGCAGTTCTTC. Encoded protein: CASSRLVAGNEQFF.